This record covers a single T cell receptor beta chain. The antigen is undetermined. The sample originates from a study of OX40 agonist ivuxolimab in advanced cancers. Background on the study: Enrolled patients in dose escalation had cancers that were hepatocellular carcinoma, melanoma, renal cell or head and neck cancer. Earlier treatment with anti-PD-1, anti-PD-L1 or anti-CTLA-4 was permitted, and 30% to 40% had received some. Regarding the study as a whole: The work left the antigen specificity of expanded peripheral T cells undetermined.

Trimming removed 5 bases at V and 1 base at J, with 15 bases between. The germline gives CDR1 SGHRS, CDR2 YFSETQ. This CDR3 spans 15 amino acids. Assay used: immunoSEQ multiplex PCR; TCRdb lists only in-frame clones, some missing. The sample holds approximately 77,000 clones; 85% are singletons and the top ten take more than 1.5%. The material sequenced was CD4+ or CD8+ T cells sorted from blood, taken in a trial of the OX40 agonist ivuxolimab. The V and J genes are TRBV5-1 and TRBJ1-1, with no clear D. The clonotype was recovered from an adult with an advanced solid tumor such as melanoma, head and neck, liver or kidney cancer. The CDR3 reads CASRPGSNWNTEAFF. The CDR3 DNA is TGCGCCAGCAGGCCGGGCAGTAATTGGAACACTGAAGCTTTCTTT.